The 4 T cell receptor beta chains given below trace back to one sample, sequenced in a study of T-cell reconstitution after alpha-beta-depleted transplantation in children. These receptors have no identified antigens. Study outcomes and limitations: T-cell numbers and diversity one year post-transplant derived largely from freshly generated T cells.

Unique molecular identifiers were incorporated when the TCRbeta library was constructed. A single record per CDR3 protein comes from TCRdb applying MiXCR to the PCR reads. The sample includes 330,000 or so distinct CDR3 sequences, nearly 8% seen only once; the top ten take over 7.5%. Sequenced here: peripheral blood, sampled 360 days after TCRalphabeta/CD19-depleted stem cell transplant. The receptors come from a female patient between 2 and 15 years old who had a stem cell transplant for Fanconi anemia, so the T cells may come from the graft donor.

This clonotype was recorded many times. V gene TRBV28 combines with J gene TRBJ2-1; no definite D call. Trimming stripped 2 bases from V and 6 bases from J, with 8 bases between. CDR3 length: 13 residues. Per germline, CDR1 MDHEN and CDR2 SYDVKM. Written as DNA, the CDR3 is TGTGCCAGCAGTTTAGGGTTAATCAATGAGCAGTTCTTC. Translation: CASSLGLINEQFF.

This clonotype has at least ten counts. This sequence joins TRBV27 and TRBJ2-1; D may be TRBD1 (6 bases). The CDR3 length is 19 residues. Trimming took off 5 bases at V and 0 bases at J, with 23 bases between the two ends. The germline gives CDR1 MNHEY, CDR2 SMNVEV (reference sequence). The CDR3 reads CASSPPGHLELYSYNEQFF. In DNA, the CDR3 is TGTGCCAGCAGTCCTCCGGGACACCTAGAGTTGTACTCCTACAATGAGCAGTTCTTC.

Many counts were recorded for this clonotype. The chain is built from TRBV7-9 and TRBJ1-1; D gene uncertain. The CDR3 runs to 13 residues. The germline CDR1 and CDR2 sequences are SEHNR and FQNEAQ (reference sequence). The ends were cut back, 6 bases at V and 5 bases at J, with 13 bases in the middle. This chain's CDR3 is CASRWFLGTEAFF. The DNA of the CDR3 is TGTGCCAGCAGATGGTTTCTGGGAACTGAAGCTTTCTTT. The whole variable domain, filled in from reference TRBV7-9 and TRBJ1-1, reads DTGVSQNPRHKITKRGQNVTFRCDPISEHNRLYWYRQTLGQGPEFLTYFQNEAQLEKSRLLSDRFSAERPKGSFSTLEIQRTEQGDSAMYLCASRWFLGTEAFFGQGTRLTVV.

This clonotype was picked up one time. J is TRBJ2-1 and V is TRBV13, with 8 bases fitting TRBD2. Germline V gives CDR1 PRHDT, CDR2 FYEKMQ (reference sequence). The CDR3 extends over 16 amino acids. V lost 5 bases and J lost 4; bases outside the gene matches: 10. This CDR3 reads CASSPSPRGGYNEQFF. CDR3 sequence (DNA): TGTGCCAGCAGCCCCTCCCCCCGGGGGGGGTACAATGAGCAGTTCTTC.